This TCR beta chain was profiled in a study of blood T cell repertoires in COVID-19. Germline V gene lookup returns CDR1 SEHNR and CDR2 FQNEAQ (reference sequence). J gave up 0 bases and V 2 bases, and 9 bases lay outside the gene matches. The CDR3 totals 18 residues. Clones were read by immunoSEQ multiplex PCR, and TCRdb kept only the in-frame ones, dropping some. The repertoire has approximately 25,000 clones, around 92% of them found once; the top ten carry over 30%. Sequencing was performed on peripheral blood. This TCR came from a man between 65 and 79 years old with active COVID-19. The rearrangement joins TRBV7-9 to TRBJ2-1; 8 bases line up with TRBD1. The CDR3 DNA sequence: TGTGCCAGCAGCTTACCGGCGAGGACAGGGAGCTCCTACAATGAGCAGTTCTTC. This gives the protein CASSLPARTGSSYNEQFF.